The 26 T cell receptor beta chains in this list originate from one sample, sequenced in a study of T cells in localized non-small cell lung cancer. Method: immunoSEQ multiplex PCR; TCRdb's copy keeps in-frame clones and lacks some. The table has 45,000 to 60,000 clones, 60% to 85% seen once; the top ten hold roughly 4%. The material sequenced was PBMCs, taken before any cancer treatment. The receptors stem from a woman aged 40-69 years with stage II lung adenocarcinoma.

The CDR3 loop is CASSRRDRNTEAFF. In nucleotides, the CDR3 is TGTGCCAGTAGTCGCCGGGACAGGAACACTGAAGCTTTCTTT. The chain has TRBV19 and TRBJ1-1; 7 bases line up with TRBD1. This CDR3 region has 14 residues. Germline V gives CDR1 LNHDA, CDR2 SQIVND (reference sequence). The J segment lost 1 base and the V segment lost 5 bases, leaving 4 bases of the junction unmatched.

This chain joins TRBV6-1 and TRBJ2-1; D is possibly TRBD2 (6 bases). CDR1 MNHNS and CDR2 SASEGT come from the germline V gene. The ends were cut back, 4 bases at V and 0 bases at J, with 10 bases in the middle. This CDR3 has 15 amino acids. This CDR3 reads CASSGSGGSYNEQFF. CDR3 DNA: TGTGCCAGCAGTGGATCCGGGGGCTCCTACAATGAGCAGTTCTTC.

The chain uses TRBV30 and TRBJ2-3; possible D gene TRBD2, 6 bases. Between the trimmed V and J ends, which lost 4 bases and 1 base, there was a span of 15 bases. CDR1 GTSNPN and CDR2 SVGIG come from the germline V gene (reference sequence). This CDR3 has 15 residues. The CDR3 loop reads CAWKSGVAGTDTQYF. CDR3 sequence (DNA): TGTGCCTGGAAATCCGGGGTAGCGGGCACAGATACGCAGTATTTT.

V usage is TRBV6-1 and J usage is TRBJ2-1; D gene ambiguous. Germline V gives CDR1 MNHNS, CDR2 SASEGT. V was pared by 7 bases and J by 4 bases, with 8 bases between. This CDR3 region has 12 residues. The CDR3 sequence: CASNDLYNEQFF. Here the CDR3 DNA reads TGTGCCAGCAACGACTTGTACAATGAGCAGTTCTTC.

In this sample, this clone turned up a few times. This same CDR3 is encoded by further DNA sequences in the sample. The gene calls are TRBV11-2 and TRBJ2-5; D is unclear. The V gene's germline CDR1 is SGHAT and CDR2 FQNNGV. The length of the CDR3 is 11 residues. Deletions cut 5 bases from V and 1 base from J, with 2 bases between. The CDR3 sequence is CASSLQETQYF. The CDR3 bases are TGTGCCAGCAGCCTCCAAGAGACCCAGTACTTC. Looking up the rest from reference TRBV11-2 and TRBJ2-5 gives the full variable domain: EAGVAQSPRYKIIEKRQSVAFWCNPISGHATLYWYQQILGQGPKLLIQFQNNGVVDDSQLPKDRFSAERLKGVDSTLKIQPAKLEDSAVYLCASSLQETQYFGPGTRLLVL.

This chain connects TRBV4-3 to TRBJ1-1; D call uncertain. Trimming stripped 0 bases from V and 3 bases from J, with 5 bases between. The CDR3 totals 13 residues. CDR1 is LGHNA and CDR2 is YSLEER in the germline V gene. CDR3 region: CASSQDQDTEAFF. CDR3 nucleotides: TGCGCCAGCAGCCAAGATCAGGACACTGAAGCTTTCTTT.

In this sample, this clone turned up a few times. J is TRBJ1-1 and V is TRBV19; the D is unclear. There are 13 residues in the CDR3. The V and J ends lost 11 bases and 0 bases respectively, with 13 bases between them. Looked up from germline, CDR1 is LNHDA and CDR2 is SQIVND (reference sequence). In DNA form, the CDR3 reads TGTGCCGTAGCCCAGGACTTGAACACTGAAGCTTTCTTT. Translating gives CAVAQDLNTEAFF.

This chain links TRBV11-2 with TRBJ1-6; TRBD1 might be the D (6 bases). Trimming removed 1 base at V and 7 bases at J, with 11 bases between. Germline lookup yields CDR1 SGHAT and CDR2 FQNNGV. The length of the CDR3 is 15 residues. This CDR3 reads CASSLVGRGNSPLHF. CDR3 DNA: TGTGCCAGCAGCTTAGTGGGCAGGGGAAATTCACCCCTCCACTTT.

The genes are TRBV5-4 and TRBJ1-1; 7 nucleotides line up with TRBD1. CDR3 length: 14 residues. V was pared by 7 bases and J by 0 bases, with 6 bases of the junction left unmatched. CDR1 is SGHNT, CDR2 YYREEE, per germline (reference sequence). The CDR3 bases are TGTGCCAGCCACTATCAGGGGGTGAACACTGAAGCTTTCTTT. It yields the protein CASHYQGVNTEAFF.

The rearrangement uses TRBV5-4 and TRBJ1-1, with 7 bases identical to TRBD1. The CDR3 consists of 14 residues. V gave up 4 bases and J gave up 0 bases; unmatched junction bases: 3. Germline values: CDR1 SGHNT, CDR2 YYREEE (reference sequence). The DNA of the CDR3 is TGTGCCAGCAGCATACAGGGGTTGAACACTGAAGCTTTCTTT. Translating it yields CASSIQGLNTEAFF. The entire variable domain, with the rest obtained from reference TRBV5-4 and TRBJ1-1, is as follows: ETGVTQSPTHLIKTRGQQVTLRCSSQSGHNTVSWYQQALGQGPQFIFQYYREEENGRGNFPPRFSGLQFPNYSSELNVNALELDDSALYLCASSIQGLNTEAFFGQGTRLTVV.

J is TRBJ2-6 and V is TRBV5-1; D call uncertain. The CDR3 consists of 16 residues. Trimming removed 0 bases at V and 1 base at J, with 8 bases between. Germline CDR1 reads SGHRS; CDR2 reads YFSETQ. This CDR3 reads CASSLEKSSGANVLTF. CDR3 nucleotide sequence: TGCGCCAGCAGCTTGGAGAAGTCATCTGGGGCCAACGTCCTGACTTTC.

The J gene is TRBJ2-6, the V gene TRBV9; the match to TRBD1 covers 8 bases. V dropped 1 base and J dropped 4; count of bases not matched to a gene: 7. In germline, CDR1 is SGDLS, CDR2 YYNGEE. The CDR3 sequence is 17 residues long. The CDR3 region has the DNA TGTGCCAGCAGCGTATACGGACAGGGATCCGGGGCCAACGTCCTGACTTTC. Protein: CASSVYGQGSGANVLTF.

This sequence joins TRBV29-1 and TRBJ1-3, with 8 positions matching TRBD1. Trimming at V came to 4 bases and at J to 4 bases, leaving 6 bases not matched to a gene. The CDR3 is 14 amino acids. Germline CDR1 SQVTM, CDR2 ANQGSEA. The chain's CDR3 is CSVGGTGIGNTIYF. As DNA, the CDR3 is TGCAGCGTTGGGGGGACAGGTATAGGAAACACCATATATTTT.

The J gene is TRBJ1-1, the V gene TRBV10-2; TRBD1 is a possible D gene (5 bases). The CDR3 extends over 14 amino acids. Looked up from germline, CDR1 is WSHSY and CDR2 is SAAADI. Trimming pared 2 bases from V and 5 bases from J, leaving 12 bases between. This CDR3 is CASSELGTRTEAFF. In DNA form, the CDR3 reads TGCGCCAGCAGTGAGCTGGGGACTAGGACTGAAGCTTTCTTT.

Regarding this clone: One base separates it from a far larger clone, so it is likely a read error. This sample also contains other DNA sequences that code for the same CDR3. The chain recombines TRBV19 with TRBJ1-2, with TRBD1 matching 8 bases. Germline V CDR1 and CDR2: LNHDA, SQIVND (reference sequence). CDR3 length: 13 residues. This chain's CDR3 is CATQGQATYGYTF. CDR3 coding DNA: TGTGCCACCCAGGGACAGGCTACCTATGGCTACACTTTC.

The table lists this clone with a count of one. This chain uses TRBV5-3 with TRBJ2-1, with D possibly TRBD1 on 5 matching bases. TRBV5-3 is an ORF for which the function is uncertain. There are 16 residues in the CDR3. V was clipped by 4 bases and J by 2 bases, with 16 bases between them. The CDR3 loop reads CARSGHQTATYNEQFF. As DNA, the CDR3 is TGTGCCAGAAGCGGCCATCAGACAGCGACCTACAATGAGCAGTTCTTC.

This chain connects TRBV30 to TRBJ1-1, with D perhaps TRBD1 (5 bases). CDR1 is GTSNPN and CDR2 is SVGIG in the germline V gene (reference sequence). Trimming took 2 bases from V and 11 from J, leaving 12 bases between them. This CDR3 spans 11 amino acids. DNA of the CDR3: TGTGCCTGGAGTTCGCCAGGGCGTGCTTTCTTT. Protein product: CAWSSPGRAFF.

V is TRBV5-1 and J is TRBJ2-2; TRBD1 aligns across 9 bases. The J segment lost 6 bases and the V segment lost 4 bases, leaving 7 bases of the junction unmatched. The length of the CDR3 is 15 residues. Germline lookup yields CDR1 SGHRS and CDR2 YFSETQ. CDR3 sequence reads: CASSRPGTGSGELFF. In nucleotides, the CDR3 is TGCGCCAGCAGCCGTCCCGGGACAGGGTCCGGGGAGCTGTTTTTT.

This sequence joins TRBV28 and TRBJ1-1; TRBD1 might be the D (5 bases). Germline CDR1 and CDR2: MDHEN and SYDVKM. Trimming left V 5 bases short and J 1 base short, with 17 bases between. The length of the CDR3 is 16 residues. The CDR3 loop reads CASSLQGVTKNTEAFF. As DNA, the CDR3 is TGTGCCAGCAGTCTCCAGGGCGTGACGAAGAACACTGAAGCTTTCTTT. Using reference TRBV28 and TRBJ1-1 for the parts outside the CDR3, the full variable domain is DVKVTQSSRYLVKRTGEKVFLECVQDMDHENMFWYRQDPGLGLRLIYFSYDVKMKEKGDIPEGYSVSREKKERFSLILESASTNQTSMYLCASSLQGVTKNTEAFFGQGTRLTVV.

J is TRBJ1-2 and V is TRBV13; 7 bases agree with TRBD1. This CDR3 spans 14 amino acids. The trim removed 6 bases at V and 8 bases at J, leaving 12 bases unmatched. The germline CDR1 and CDR2 sequences are PRHDT and FYEKMQ (reference sequence). The CDR3 DNA reads as TGTGCCAGCAGGCCCCAGGGAGGGGGCTACGGCTACACCTTC. This encodes CASRPQGGGYGYTF.

CDR3 loop: CASRGTRGAGEQYF. Here the CDR3 DNA reads TGTGCCAGCAGAGGGACCAGGGGCGCAGGGGAGCAGTACTTC. The chain links TRBV2 to TRBJ2-7; a weak D match, TRBD1 (6 bases). V was pared by 6 bases and J by 7 bases, with 19 bases between. The CDR3 runs to 14 residues. Germline V lookup: CDR1 SNHLY, CDR2 FYNNEI.

The chain has TRBV6-5 and TRBJ1-2; the match to TRBD1 covers 8 bases. Germline CDR1 reads MNHEY; CDR2 reads SVGAGI. The CDR3 covers 12 residues. The trim removed 8 bases at V and 5 bases at J, leaving 4 bases unmatched. As DNA, the CDR3 is TGTGCCAGCGGACAGGGATTTTATGGCTACACCTTC. Amino acid sequence: CASGQGFYGYTF.

The V and J genes are TRBV6-4 and TRBJ1-5; no firm D call. Deletions cut 4 bases from V and 3 bases from J, with 7 bases between. The CDR3 runs 13 residues. Germline V CDR1 and CDR2: MRHNA, SNTAGT. The CDR3: CASSVDHNQPQHF. CDR3 bases: TGTGCCAGCAGTGTGGATCACAATCAGCCCCAGCATTTT.

The CDR3 DNA is TGTGCCAGCAGCCTTCGCGGGGGGGCCGCCGGGGAGCTGTTTTTT. Its protein product is CASSLRGGAAGELFF. The chain uses TRBV28 and TRBJ2-2, with 9 nucleotides matching TRBD2. CDR1 and CDR2 from the germline V gene are MDHEN and SYDVKM. The V gene end was trimmed by 6 bases and the J gene end by 6 bases; junction bases not matched to a gene: 8. This CDR3 spans 15 amino acids.

The chain has TRBV7-9 and TRBJ2-7; D might be TRBD2 (6 bases). The ends were cut back, 2 bases at V and 4 bases at J, with 9 bases in the middle. The CDR3 extends over 13 amino acids. Germline-derived CDR1 and CDR2 are SEHNR and FQNEAQ (reference sequence). This chain's CDR3 is CASSLPRGYEQYF. For the CDR3, the DNA is TGTGCCAGCAGCTTACCCCGGGGGTACGAGCAGTACTTC.

This clone qualifies as medium-sized. The chain links TRBV4-1 to TRBJ2-1; D not resolved. Trimming cost V 0 bases and J 2 bases, with 8 bases left between them. The CDR3 extends over 15 amino acids. CDR1 and CDR2 from the germline V gene are MGHRA and YSYEKL. The CDR3 reads CASSQDPVTYNEQFF. The CDR3 DNA follows: TGCGCCAGCAGCCAAGACCCGGTCACCTACAATGAGCAGTTCTTC.